This is a list of T cell receptor beta chains from one sample in a study of shared clonotypes between healthy human individuals. Method: immunoSEQ multiplex PCR; TCRdb's copy keeps in-frame clones and lacks some. The repertoire consists of roughly 1,500,000 clones, with approximately 98% occurring once and the leading ten covering approximately 0.44%. The sequencing input was naive CD4+ T cells sorted from blood. These receptors were collected from a man aged 30 to 39 in good health. The CDR3 runs from the conserved cysteine through the conserved F or W. The order of the fields is CDR3 protein, CDR3 DNA, D gene, J gene, V gene, clone size. A D gene is named only where the DNA matches it firmly. The listing skips clone size in some rows; elsewhere it reads once, few, many or a size class.

CDR3: CASSERQGPYEQFF
DNA: TGCGCCAGCAGTGAACGACAGGGTCCCTATGAGCAGTTCTTC
D: TRBD1
J: TRBJ2-1
V: TRBV10-1
size: -

CDR3: CASSQELARGEQYF
DNA: TGTGCCAGCAGCCAGGAATTGGCGAGGGGGGAGCAGTACTTC
D: -
J: TRBJ2-7
V: TRBV5-4
size: -

CDR3: CASKSGYEQYF
DNA: TGTGCCAGCAAATCGGGGTACGAGCAGTACTTC
D: -
J: TRBJ2-7
V: TRBV27
size: -

CDR3: CASSRNSGEETQYF
DNA: TGTGCCAGCTCACGCAATAGCGGCGAAGAGACCCAGTACTTC
D: -
J: TRBJ2-5
V: TRBV18
size: -

CDR3: CASSNGGLNGQYF
DNA: TGTGCCAGCTCAAACGGGGGACTAAACGGGCAGTACTTC
D: TRBD2
J: TRBJ2-7
V: TRBV6-5
size: -

CDR3: CASSLTSGTETQYF
DNA: TGTGCCAGCAGTCTCACTAGCGGGACGGAGACCCAGTACTTC
D: TRBD2
J: TRBJ2-5
V: TRBV6-5
size: -

CDR3: CASSLGHSVSYNEQFF
DNA: TGCGCCAGCAGCCTAGGTCATTCGGTTTCTTACAATGAGCAGTTCTTC
D: -
J: TRBJ2-1
V: TRBV4-1
size: -

CDR3: CASSSRTGGTSGSTDTQYF
DNA: TGTGCCAGCAGCTCGAGAACTGGTGGGACTAGCGGGAGCACAGATACGCAGTATTTT
D: TRBD2
J: TRBJ2-3
V: TRBV11-3
size: -

CDR3: CASSLVLAAYNEQFF
DNA: TGTGCCAGCAGCTTAGTTCTAGCGGCATACAATGAGCAGTTCTTC
D: TRBD2
J: TRBJ2-1
V: TRBV7-6
size: once

CDR3: CASSKAANRGWGGSNQPQHF
DNA: TGTGCCAGTAGTAAAGCTGCTAATCGGGGGTGGGGCGGTAGCAATCAGCCCCAGCATTTT
D: -
J: TRBJ1-5
V: TRBV19
size: -

CDR3: CSVEDSGSSYNEQFF
DNA: TGCAGCGTTGAAGATAGCGGGAGCTCCTACAATGAGCAGTTCTTC
D: TRBD2
J: TRBJ2-1
V: TRBV29-1
size: once

CDR3: CASSGRGRGTDTQYF
DNA: TGTGCCAGCAGCGGCCGCGGGAGGGGGACAGATACGCAGTATTTT
D: TRBD2
J: TRBJ2-3
V: TRBV9
size: -

CDR3: CASSDKKQGGNTEAFF
DNA: TGTGCCAGCAGTGATAAAAAACAGGGAGGGAACACTGAAGCTTTCTTT
D: -
J: TRBJ1-1
V: TRBV2
size: -

CDR3: CASSSRLVSPETQYF
DNA: TGTGCCAGCTCATCCCGTTTGGTGTCCCCAGAGACCCAGTACTTC
D: -
J: TRBJ2-5
V: TRBV18
size: -

CDR3: CATSGGRRTKSYEQYF
DNA: TGTGCCACCAGCGGCGGCCGACGGACTAAGTCCTACGAGCAGTACTTC
D: -
J: TRBJ2-7
V: TRBV15
size: -

CDR3: CASSVGRGWEQFF
DNA: TGTGCCAGTAGTGTCGGCAGGGGATGGGAGCAGTTCTTC
D: -
J: TRBJ2-1
V: TRBV19
size: -

CDR3: CASSEGADPQETQYF
DNA: TGTGCCAGCAGTGAAGGAGCAGATCCCCAAGAGACCCAGTACTTC
D: -
J: TRBJ2-5
V: TRBV25-1
size: -

CDR3: CATSSPGQGLQETQYF
DNA: TGTGCCACCAGCTCCCCGGGACAGGGACTCCAAGAGACCCAGTACTTC
D: TRBD1
J: TRBJ2-5
V: TRBV15
size: -

CDR3: CASSYRQWGLGDEQFF
DNA: TGTGCCAGCAGTTACCGCCAGTGGGGCCTGGGGGATGAGCAGTTCTTC
D: -
J: TRBJ2-1
V: TRBV6-6
size: -

CDR3: CSSRGLADNEQFF
DNA: TGCAGCTCGAGAGGACTAGCGGACAATGAGCAGTTCTTC
D: TRBD2
J: TRBJ2-1
V: TRBV29-1
size: -

CDR3: CASSPKAGQSSYNEQFF
DNA: TGCGCCAGCAGCCCTAAGGCGGGACAAAGCTCCTACAATGAGCAGTTCTTC
D: -
J: TRBJ2-1
V: TRBV5-1
size: -

CDR3: CASSFGETYEQYF
DNA: TGTGCCAGCAGCTTCGGGGAGACCTACGAGCAGTACTTC
D: -
J: TRBJ2-7
V: TRBV7-9
size: -

CDR3: CASILPQGSFAQPQHF
DNA: TGTGCCAGCATCCTCCCACAGGGTAGCTTTGCTCAGCCCCAGCATTTT
D: -
J: TRBJ1-5
V: TRBV21-1
size: -

CDR3: CASSLTGGVEQFF
DNA: TGTGCCAGCAGCTTAACAGGGGGCGTTGAGCAGTTCTTC
D: TRBD1
J: TRBJ2-1
V: TRBV7-3
size: -

CDR3: CASSLHQGGSNQPQHF
DNA: TGTGCCAGCAGTTTACACCAGGGCGGGAGCAATCAGCCCCAGCATTTT
D: -
J: TRBJ1-5
V: TRBV28
size: -

CDR3: CASSWLVAGAFHEQYF
DNA: TGTGCCAGCAGCTGGCTGGTAGCGGGAGCTTTCCACGAGCAGTACTTC
D: TRBD2
J: TRBJ2-7
V: TRBV7-2
size: -

CDR3: CAWSARFNNEQFF
DNA: TGTGCCTGGAGCGCGAGGTTTAACAATGAGCAGTTCTTC
D: -
J: TRBJ2-1
V: TRBV30
size: once

CDR3: CSVSTMPGEDEQFF
DNA: TGCAGCGTTTCCACGATGCCAGGGGAGGATGAGCAGTTCTTC
D: -
J: TRBJ2-1
V: TRBV29-1
size: -

CDR3: CASSIRTSGIGSYEQYF
DNA: TGTGCCAGCAGTATACGGACTAGCGGGATCGGGTCCTACGAGCAGTACTTC
D: TRBD2
J: TRBJ2-7
V: TRBV27
size: -

CDR3: CASSKGQTPYEQYF
DNA: TGTGCCAGCAGCAAGGGACAGACCCCCTACGAGCAGTACTTC
D: TRBD1
J: TRBJ2-7
V: TRBV9
size: once

CDR3: CASSRDTGAEAFF
DNA: TGCGCCAGCAGCCGGGACACCGGGGCTGAAGCTTTCTTT
D: -
J: TRBJ1-1
V: TRBV5-1
size: -

CDR3: CASSRIGTSEYF
DNA: TGTGCCAGCTCTAGAATCGGGACTAGCGAGTATTTT
D: TRBD2
J: TRBJ2-3
V: TRBV7-2
size: -

CDR3: CASRLAGTSYEQYF
DNA: TGTGCCAGCAGGTTAGCGGGAACCTCCTACGAGCAGTACTTC
D: TRBD2
J: TRBJ2-7
V: TRBV28
size: -

CDR3: CASSSLAGDTGELFF
DNA: TGTGCCAGCAGCTCGCTAGCGGGAGACACCGGGGAGCTGTTTTTT
D: TRBD2
J: TRBJ2-2
V: TRBV5-8
size: -

CDR3: CASSSPARDSEAFF
DNA: TGTGCCAGCAGTTCACCGGCTCGGGACAGTGAAGCTTTCTTT
D: TRBD1
J: TRBJ1-1
V: TRBV27
size: -

CDR3: CASSSDRGHHTEAFF
DNA: TGTGCCAGCAGCTCCGACAGGGGGCATCACACTGAAGCTTTCTTT
D: TRBD1
J: TRBJ1-1
V: TRBV5-6
size: -